The clone carrying this TCR beta chain was seen a single time. Its specificity is not known. TCRdb keeps only in-frame clones here, not all; method: immunoSEQ multiplex PCR. The profile shows about 96,000 clones, 84% of them singletons. The data stem from a study of OX40 agonist ivuxolimab in advanced cancers. The wider study: At doses from 0.01 to 10 mg/kg, patients were given intravenous ivuxolimab every 2 weeks. Head and neck, renal cell, melanoma or hepatocellular carcinoma were the cancers that dose-escalation patients had. Study conclusions and caveats: Expanded clones were, on average, more numerous among CD8+ T cells than CD4+. Among expanded peripheral T cells, antigen specificity went undetermined.

This CDR3 has 14 residues. CDR1 SQVTM and CDR2 ANQGSEA come from the germline V gene. Trimming left V 4 bases short and J 5 bases short, with 16 bases between. Source: CD4+ or CD8+ T cells sorted from blood, taken in a trial of the OX40 agonist ivuxolimab. This TCR derives from an adult with an advanced solid tumor such as melanoma, head and neck, liver or kidney cancer. This chain joins TRBV29-1 and TRBJ2-3; D may be TRBD2 (5 bases). In nucleotides, the CDR3 is TGCAGCGTTGCCCCCGGGATCGACATAGATACGCAGTATTTT. Its protein is CSVAPGIDIDTQYF.